This TCR beta chain was sequenced during a study of glioma-infiltrating T cells after dendritic cell vaccination. Overall study: Patients received autologous tumor lysate-pulsed dendritic cell vaccination between about 2003 and 2013. The vaccine used monocyte-derived dendritic cells pulsed overnight with autologous tumor lysate.

Noted time point: after dendritic cell vaccination, including at tumor progression/relapse. Selection required adequate fresh-frozen tumor tissue plus more than two years' survival data. The protocol was immunoSEQ multiplex PCR, while the TCRdb copy is restricted to in-frame clones and leaves out a portion. Of about 99,000 clones in the sample, 65% to 85% were seen once. The V gene's germline CDR1 is MNHEY and CDR2 SVGAGI. V shed 4 bases, J shed 3 bases, and the junction held 2 bases outside the gene matches. The CDR3 length is 14 residues. The source was blood, collected after dendritic cell vaccination. The J gene is TRBJ1-5, the V gene TRBV6-5, with 8 bases matching TRBD1. The TCR was taken from a human donor with glioblastoma. CDR3 in amino acids: CASSWDRFNQPQHF. The CDR3, as DNA: TGTGCCAGCAGTTGGGACAGGTTCAATCAGCCCCAGCATTTT.